This T cell receptor beta chain was recorded in a study of OX40 agonist ivuxolimab in advanced cancers. Overall study results and limits: More expanded clones were found, on average, in CD8+ than in CD4+ T cells.

Sequenced by immunoSEQ multiplex PCR; TCRdb stores in-frame clones only, minus some. The table has nearly 110,000 clones, just over 90% seen once; the top ten hold approximately 0.52%. Looked up from germline, CDR1 is GTSNPN and CDR2 is SVGIG (reference sequence). The length of the CDR3 is 15 residues. Trimming pared 7 bases from V and 2 bases from J, leaving 18 bases between. Concerning this clone: Its specificity is not known.

The gene calls are TRBV30 and TRBJ1-5; no definite D call. This TCR was recovered from an adult with an advanced solid tumor such as melanoma, head and neck, liver or kidney cancer. The sample was CD4+ or CD8+ T cells sorted from blood, taken in a trial of the OX40 agonist ivuxolimab. As DNA, the CDR3 is TGTGCCTTACGGACCGTTACCGGTGGCAATCAGCCCCAGCATTTT. Translated, it gives CALRTVTGGNQPQHF.